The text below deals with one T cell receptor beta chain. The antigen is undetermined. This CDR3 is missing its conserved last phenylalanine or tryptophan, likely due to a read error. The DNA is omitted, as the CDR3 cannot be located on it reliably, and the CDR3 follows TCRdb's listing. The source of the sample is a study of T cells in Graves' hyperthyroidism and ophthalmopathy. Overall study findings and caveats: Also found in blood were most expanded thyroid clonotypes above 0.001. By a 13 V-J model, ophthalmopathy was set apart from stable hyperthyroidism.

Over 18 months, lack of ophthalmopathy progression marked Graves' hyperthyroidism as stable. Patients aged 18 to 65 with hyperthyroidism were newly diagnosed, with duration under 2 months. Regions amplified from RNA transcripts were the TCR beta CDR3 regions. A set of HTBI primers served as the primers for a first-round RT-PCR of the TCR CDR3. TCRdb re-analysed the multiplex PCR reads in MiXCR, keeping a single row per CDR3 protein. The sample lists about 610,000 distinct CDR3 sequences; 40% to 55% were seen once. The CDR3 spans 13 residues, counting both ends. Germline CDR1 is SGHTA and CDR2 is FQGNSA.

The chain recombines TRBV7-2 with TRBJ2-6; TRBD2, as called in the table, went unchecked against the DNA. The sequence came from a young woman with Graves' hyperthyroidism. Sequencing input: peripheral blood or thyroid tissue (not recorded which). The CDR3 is CASSSRLAGMANT.